The 29 T cell receptor beta chains given below trace back to one sample, sequenced in a study of post-analysis software for immune sequencing data. Their antigen targets remain unknown. Study-wide points: Five TRBV segments were more frequent in patients than controls; TRBV5-6, TRBV5-1 and TRBV20-1 belonged to this group.

Included in the TCR beta cDNA libraries were unique molecular identifiers. One entry per CDR3 protein, called by TCRdb with MiXCR from the PCR reads. The sample has approximately 730,000 distinct CDR3 sequences; 30% are singletons. Sequencing was performed on blood. These receptors were collected from a girl aged 5 to 17 with multiple sclerosis.

This chain uses TRBV28 with TRBJ2-3; D is ambiguous. Looked up from germline, CDR1 is MDHEN and CDR2 is SYDVKM. The V end was cut by 5 bases, the J end by 2 bases, with 14 bases between. This CDR3 comprises 15 residues. The CDR3: CASSPRAHLTDTQYF. The CDR3 DNA is TGTGCCAGCAGTCCTAGGGCCCACCTCACAGATACGCAGTATTTT.

DNA of the CDR3: TGCAGTGCTAGTTTGGGGGGCGCCTTGGGGCAGTACTTC. It encodes CSASLGGALGQYF. The chain couples TRBV20-1 to TRBJ2-7, with D perhaps TRBD1 or TRBD2 (6 bases each). In germline, CDR1 is DFQATT, CDR2 SNEGSKA (reference sequence). There are 13 residues in the CDR3. Between the trimmed V and J ends, which lost 3 bases and 9 bases, there was a span of 18 bases.

The chain uses TRBV7-8 and TRBJ1-1; D not resolved. CDR1 and CDR2 (germline): SGHVS, FQNEAQ. This CDR3 comprises 16 residues. V was pared by 5 bases and J by 2 bases, with 18 bases between. CDR3 region: CASSHSRFWGNTEAFF. The CDR3 coding sequence is TGTGCCAGCAGCCATTCCAGGTTTTGGGGAAACACTGAAGCTTTCTTT.

The chain has TRBV20-1 and TRBJ2-7, with 7 bases that match TRBD1. The germline gives CDR1 DFQATT, CDR2 SNEGSKA (reference sequence). This CDR3 is 15 amino acids long. J was trimmed by 7 bases and V by 2 bases; bases with no gene match: 14. This CDR3 is CSARSPGQRYQEQYF. CDR3 nucleotides: TGCAGTGCTAGATCTCCGGGACAGCGATATCAGGAGCAGTACTTC.

This clonotype occurred a few times. This chain uses TRBV4-3 with TRBJ1-2, with D possibly being TRBD1 (6 bases). Trimming shortened V by 3 bases and J by 6 bases, and 26 bases separated the two germline ends. The CDR3 runs 18 residues. The germline gives CDR1 LGHNA, CDR2 YSLEER. CDR3: CASSHFGGQGLDFDGYTF. The CDR3 DNA is TGCGCCAGCAGCCATTTTGGAGGGCAGGGGTTGGATTTCGATGGCTACACCTTC.

Only a few counts were recorded for this clonotype. The chain carries TRBV20-1 and TRBJ2-1; 11 bases align to TRBD2. The length of the CDR3 is 14 residues. Germline CDR1 reads DFQATT; CDR2 reads SNEGSKA (reference sequence). J lost 3 bases, V lost 6 bases, and 4 bases had no gene match. CDR3 sequence reads: CSAVGTSGYNEQFF. The CDR3 nucleotides are TGCAGTGCCGTGGGGACTAGCGGCTACAATGAGCAGTTCTTC.

This chain links TRBV6-6 with TRBJ2-7; 7 bases match TRBD2. The end of the DNA fits TRBJ2-5 better, so the J call may be wrong. There are 17 residues in the CDR3. Germline loops: CDR1 MNHNY, CDR2 SVGAGI (reference sequence). The CDR3 nucleotides read TGTGCCAGCAGCTACGAACGGGCCGGGGAGGGTCGAGAGACCCAGTACTTC. Translation gives CASSYERAGEGRETQYF.

V is TRBV20-1 and J is TRBJ2-4, with D maybe TRBD1 (6 bases). Germline CDR1 reads DFQATT; CDR2 reads SNEGSKA (reference sequence). V was cut by 3 bases and J by 0 bases, with 15 bases left in between. This CDR3 contains 16 residues. For the CDR3, the DNA is TGCAGTGCTAGGCCGGACAGACCCCTAGCCAAAAACATTCAGTACTTC. This encodes CSARPDRPLAKNIQYF.

This clonotype occurred a few times. The chain joins TRBV29-1 to TRBJ1-1; tentative D call: TRBD1 (5 bases). V lost 8 bases and J 10 bases, leaving 20 bases between the germline ends. The length of the CDR3 is 12 residues. CDR1 SQVTM and CDR2 ANQGSEA come from the germline V gene. The CDR3 reads CSPLLIGGLAFF. The CDR3 coding sequence is TGCAGCCCACTTCTCATTGGGGGGTTAGCTTTCTTT.

This clonotype has only a few counts. V and J are TRBV7-9 and TRBJ1-1; D is unclear. The germline V gene has CDR1 SEHNR and CDR2 FQNEAQ (reference sequence). The CDR3 runs to 14 residues. The V end lost 2 bases, the J end lost 2 bases, and 9 bases lay between the germline ends. CDR3 region: CASSLLSGNTEAFF. CDR3 nucleotides: TGTGCCAGCAGCTTATTGTCGGGTAACACTGAAGCTTTCTTT.

As to this clonotype: The junction does not match germline at one end; this may be a read error. The rearrangement links TRBV20-1 to TRBJ1-5, with D maybe TRBD1 (6 bases). Germline V gene lookup returns CDR1 DFQATT and CDR2 SNEGSKA (reference sequence). The CDR3 runs 13 residues. This CDR3 reads CSATWDTNQPQQF. In DNA form, the CDR3 reads TGCAGTGCTACCTGGGACACCAATCAGCCCCAGCAGTTT.

The chain uses TRBV6-1 and TRBJ2-5; D might be TRBD1 (6 bases). Trimming pared 6 bases from V and 11 bases from J, leaving 13 bases between. The CDR3 totals 11 residues. Germline-derived CDR1 and CDR2 are MNHNS and SASEGT. CDR3 in DNA: TGTGCCAGCAGAACAGGGCATGAGCAGTACTTC. Translation: CASRTGHEQYF.

The chain recombines TRBV7-2 with TRBJ2-7; the D is unclear. V lost 5 bases and J lost 2, with 13 bases in between. Germline assignment: CDR1 SGHTA and CDR2 FQGNSA. The CDR3 has 14 amino acids. For the CDR3, the DNA is TGTGCCAGCAGCCGAAGGGAACTACCCTACGAGCAGTACTTC. Translation: CASSRRELPYEQYF.

This clonotype was recorded a few times. This chain joins TRBV20-1 and TRBJ1-5; D possibly corresponds to TRBD1 (5 bases). The germline V gene encodes CDR1 DFQATT and CDR2 SNEGSKA (reference sequence). The CDR3 runs to 14 residues. V was clipped by 0 bases and J by 1 base, with 7 bases between them. The CDR3: CSARERTSNQPQHF. The CDR3 DNA reads TGCAGTGCTAGAGAAAGGACAAGCAATCAGCCCCAGCATTTT.

As concerns this clonotype: A much more abundant neighbour one base away suggests this may be a read error. The CDR3 DNA is TGTGCCAGCAGCCCCCGGACAGTAAGCACAGATACGCATTATTTT. Its translation is CASSPRTVSTDTHYF. The V and J genes are TRBV9 and TRBJ2-3; a possible D gene is TRBD1 (6 bases). This CDR3 is built from 15 residues. Germline values: CDR1 SGDLS, CDR2 YYNGEE.

This clonotype has more than one count but fewer than ten. This chain connects TRBV5-1 to TRBJ1-4; D gene unclear. CDR3 length: 15 residues. Per the germline V gene, CDR1 is SGHRS and CDR2 is YFSETQ. Trimming took off 4 bases at V and 3 bases at J, with 13 bases between the two ends. The CDR3 sequence is CASSIVGASNEKLFF. Here the CDR3 DNA reads TGCGCCAGCAGCATTGTGGGAGCTTCTAATGAAAAACTGTTTTTT.

For this clonotype: The conserved phenylalanine or tryptophan normally closing the CDR3 is absent here, so this likely arose from a read error. CDR3 in amino acids: CASSLTGDDYGYTY. As DNA, the CDR3 is TGTGCCAGCAGTTTGACAGGGGACGACTATGGCTACACCTAC. The chain joins TRBV28 to TRBJ1-2; TRBD1 matches 8 bases. The CDR3 covers 14 residues. J lost 3 bases, V lost 3 bases, and 3 bases had no gene match. The germline V gene encodes CDR1 MDHEN and CDR2 SYDVKM.

This clonotype appeared a single time. The rearrangement joins TRBV24-1 to TRBJ2-1; TRBD2 aligns across 7 bases. CDR3 length: 19 amino acids. After removal of 4 bases from V and 1 base from J, the junction contained 15 bases not matched to a gene. In germline, CDR1 is KGHDR, CDR2 SFDVKD. The CDR3 reads CATSEIPGRGSPSYNEQFF. The CDR3 nucleotides are TGTGCCACCAGTGAAATACCGGGGCGGGGGAGCCCTTCCTACAATGAGCAGTTCTTC.

This clonotype was observed a few times. The CDR3 is CSVSTGSNQPQHF. The CDR3 DNA sequence: TGCAGCGTTTCCACGGGTAGCAATCAGCCCCAGCATTTT. The V call is TRBV29-1, the J call TRBJ1-5; no reliable D call. Trimming removed 5 bases at V and 0 bases at J, with 8 bases between. The CDR3 runs to 13 residues. CDR1 is SQVTM, CDR2 ANQGSEA, per germline. Complete variable domain (other parts from reference TRBV29-1 and TRBJ1-5): SAVISQKPSRDICQRGTSLTIQCQVDSQVTMMFWYRQQPGQSLTLIATANQGSEATYESGFVIDKFPISRPNLTFSTLTVSNMSPEDSSIYLCSVSTGSNQPQHFGDGTRLSIL.

V gene TRBV15 combines with J gene TRBJ2-1, with 7 bases identical to TRBD1. Unmatched junction bases numbered 13, after V lost 0 bases and J lost 2 bases. This CDR3 has 19 amino acids. Germline V lookup: CDR1 LNHNV, CDR2 YYDKDF (reference sequence). CDR3: CATSRDGVRDSAPYNEQFF. CDR3 sequence (DNA): TGTGCCACCAGCAGAGATGGGGTGAGGGACAGCGCTCCCTACAATGAGCAGTTCTTC.

This clonotype was detected a few times. In DNA form, the CDR3 reads TGCAGCGTTCGGGCACTAGCGGAGAATAATGAGCAGTTCTTC. Amino acid sequence: CSVRALAENNEQFF. The J gene is TRBJ2-1, the V gene TRBV29-1; 8 bases line up with TRBD2. This CDR3 has 14 residues. The V gene's germline CDR1 is SQVTM and CDR2 ANQGSEA. The J segment lost 7 bases and the V segment lost 5 bases, leaving 10 bases of the junction unmatched.

This rearrangement joins TRBV5-1 to TRBJ2-4; no reliable D call. CDR1 SGHRS and CDR2 YFSETQ come from the germline V gene. The CDR3 loop spans 15 amino acids. V lost 1 base and J lost 3, with 11 bases in between. CDR3 region: CASSLQTESKNIQYF. The CDR3 DNA is TGCGCCAGCAGCTTGCAGACCGAAAGCAAAAACATTCAGTACTTC.

This clonotype has just a few counts. The junction departs from the called germline gene at one end, perhaps through a read error. The V and J genes are TRBV20-1 and TRBJ1-2, with 10 bases that match TRBD1. This CDR3 contains 16 residues. Germline lookup yields CDR1 DFQATT and CDR2 SNEGSKA (reference sequence). The CDR3 is CSARSWGQGRNYGYTF. The CDR3 DNA is TGCAGTGCTAGATCATGGGGACAGGGGAGGAACTATGGTTACACCTTC.

This clonotype has only a few counts. The rearrangement joins TRBV29-1 to TRBJ1-1; unclear D gene. Germline CDR1 SQVTM, CDR2 ANQGSEA. The CDR3 contains 13 residues. The V gene lost 7 bases and the J gene lost 1 base, with 13 bases spanning the gap. The CDR3 loop reads CSGGRVGNTEAFF. In DNA form, the CDR3 reads TGCAGCGGGGGAAGAGTAGGGAACACTGAAGCTTTCTTT.

The chain couples TRBV21-1 to TRBJ1-1; the table's TRBD1 call for D was not verified on the DNA. TRBV21-1 constitutes a pseudogene. CDR3 length: 15 amino acids. The CDR3 nucleotides are TGTGCCAGCAGCGGAGGTAGGGGGCGAAGAACTGAAGCTTTCTTT. As protein: CASSGGRGRRTEAFF.

This clonotype was counted only a few times. The chain uses TRBV19 and TRBJ2-1, with a tentative D call TRBD1 (5 bases). The CDR3 is 20 residues long. Germline CDR1 LNHDA, CDR2 SQIVND (reference sequence). The ends were cut back, 3 bases at V and 8 bases at J, with 32 bases in the middle. CDR3 coding DNA: TGTGCCAGTAGTATTGGCCTCCCCCTGCCAGCCCCGAGGACATCTCATGAGCAGTTCTTC. Its protein is CASSIGLPLPAPRTSHEQFF.

This clonotype was detected only a few times. The V and J genes are TRBV28 and TRBJ2-3; 10 nucleotides line up with TRBD2. Germline CDR1 is MDHEN and CDR2 is SYDVKM. The CDR3 is made up of 15 amino acids. The V and J ends lost 6 bases and 9 bases, in that order; junction bases with no gene match: 12. The CDR3 DNA sequence: TGTGCCAGCAGAAAAACTAGCGGGGTCTTATCCACGCAGTATTTT. It codes for CASRKTSGVLSTQYF.

The chain uses TRBV7-2 and TRBJ2-4; possible D gene TRBD2, 5 bases. The CDR3 has 14 amino acids. Germline-derived CDR1 and CDR2 are SGHTA and FQGNSA. The ends were cut back, 5 bases at V and 7 bases at J, with 15 bases in the middle. The CDR3 region is CASSLQAGMNIQYF. Here the CDR3 DNA reads TGTGCCAGCAGCCTTCAGGCGGGCATGAACATTCAGTACTTC.

This clonotype has at least ten counts. This sequence joins TRBV12-5 and TRBJ2-5; D remains unclear. The CDR3 consists of 13 residues. Germline-derived CDR1 and CDR2 are LGHNT and FRNRAP. Trimming cost V 5 bases and J 2 bases, with 9 bases left between them. The CDR3 loop is CASGQGLQETQYF. CDR3 DNA sequence: TGTGCTAGTGGTCAAGGGCTTCAAGAGACCCAGTACTTC.